Sequencing of this T cell receptor beta chain was carried out in a study of cytomegalovirus exposure and HLA in healthy donors. Across the whole study: HLA-typed donors were the source of 80 million to 90 million unique TCRs, which an early data release held.

Regarding the study as a whole: Association with HLA alleles at 0.05 false discovery rate was found for around 17,000 TCR beta sequences in a later analysis.

V was cut by 3 bases and J by 6 bases, with 13 bases left in between. Per the germline V gene, CDR1 is SGHDT and CDR2 is YYEEEE. The CDR3 loop spans 14 amino acids. The PCR ran on 60 Vbeta and 13 Jbeta primers. Clones were sequenced by immunoSEQ multiplex PCR, and TCRdb holds only the in-frame ones, with some missing. In total, the table holds 100,000 to 150,000 clones. Points on this clone: Its antigen remains unknown.

The source of this sequence is a man in his late teens or twenties in good health and CMV-seronegative. Input material: PBMCs. This sequence joins TRBV5-6 and TRBJ1-5, with unresolved D. CDR3 protein: CASSWYGSGQPQHF. CDR3 DNA sequence: TGTGCCAGCAGCTGGTATGGGAGCGGTCAGCCCCAGCATTTT.